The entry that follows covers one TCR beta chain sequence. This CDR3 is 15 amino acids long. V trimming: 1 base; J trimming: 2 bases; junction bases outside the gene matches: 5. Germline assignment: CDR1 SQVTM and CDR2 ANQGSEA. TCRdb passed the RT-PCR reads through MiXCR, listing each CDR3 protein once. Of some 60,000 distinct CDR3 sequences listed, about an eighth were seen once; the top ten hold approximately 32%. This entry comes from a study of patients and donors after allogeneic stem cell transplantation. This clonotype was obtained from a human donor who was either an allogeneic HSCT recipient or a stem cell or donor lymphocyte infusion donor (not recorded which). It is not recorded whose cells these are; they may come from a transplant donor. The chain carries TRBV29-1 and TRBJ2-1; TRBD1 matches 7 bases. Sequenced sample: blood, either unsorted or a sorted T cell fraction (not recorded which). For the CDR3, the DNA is TGCAGCGTTGAAGGTGCGCAGGGGGCCTACAATGAGCAGTTCTTC. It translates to CSVEGAQGAYNEQFF.